Described below is a single T cell receptor beta chain sequence and its context. Its antigen is still unknown. The sample comes from a study of cytomegalovirus exposure and HLA in healthy donors. Study-wide results and limits: In vitro, three CMV-associated chains proved specific for CMV antigens.

Profiled with immunoSEQ multiplex PCR; TCRdb holds only in-frame clones, not every one. The sample gives fewer than 120,000 clones, over 75% of which show up once; 1.4% is in the top ten. The germline V gene encodes CDR1 SGHRS and CDR2 YFSETQ. V lost 4 bases and J 7 bases, leaving 14 bases between the germline ends. This CDR3 comprises 14 residues. The sequence derives from a young woman in good health and CMV-seropositive. The J gene is TRBJ2-2, the V gene TRBV5-1; a weak D match, TRBD1 (6 bases). Source material: PBMCs. The CDR3 sequence: CASSRDIDIGELFF. For the CDR3, the DNA is TGCGCCAGCAGCCGGGACATCGACATCGGGGAGCTGTTTTTT.